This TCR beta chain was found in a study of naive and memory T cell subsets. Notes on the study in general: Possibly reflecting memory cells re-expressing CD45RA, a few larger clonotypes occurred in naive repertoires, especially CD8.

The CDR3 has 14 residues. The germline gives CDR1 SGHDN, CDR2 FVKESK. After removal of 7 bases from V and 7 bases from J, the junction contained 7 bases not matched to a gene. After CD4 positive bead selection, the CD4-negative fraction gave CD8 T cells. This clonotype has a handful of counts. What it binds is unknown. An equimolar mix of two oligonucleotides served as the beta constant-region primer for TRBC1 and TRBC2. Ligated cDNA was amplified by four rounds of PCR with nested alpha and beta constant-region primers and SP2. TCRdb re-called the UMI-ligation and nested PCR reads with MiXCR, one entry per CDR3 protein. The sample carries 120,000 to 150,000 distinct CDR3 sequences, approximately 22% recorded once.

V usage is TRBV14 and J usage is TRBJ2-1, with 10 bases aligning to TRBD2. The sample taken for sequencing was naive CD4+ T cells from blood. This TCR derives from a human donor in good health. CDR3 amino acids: CASKLAGKGNEQFF. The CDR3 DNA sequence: TGTGCCAGCAAACTAGCGGGAAAAGGGAATGAGCAGTTCTTC.